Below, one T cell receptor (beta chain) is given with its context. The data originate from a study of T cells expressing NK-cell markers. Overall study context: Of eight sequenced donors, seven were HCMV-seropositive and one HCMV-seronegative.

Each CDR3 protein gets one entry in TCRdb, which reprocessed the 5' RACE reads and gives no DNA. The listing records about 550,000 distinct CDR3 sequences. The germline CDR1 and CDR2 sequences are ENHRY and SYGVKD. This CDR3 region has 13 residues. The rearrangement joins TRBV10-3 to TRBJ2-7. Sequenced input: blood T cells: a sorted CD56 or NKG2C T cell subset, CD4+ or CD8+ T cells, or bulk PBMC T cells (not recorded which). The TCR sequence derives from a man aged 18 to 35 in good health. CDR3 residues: CAIRSIPHYEQYF.